Described below is a single T cell receptor beta chain sequence and its context. The sample belongs to a study of PD-1 blockade in classical Hodgkin lymphoma. There are 15 residues in the CDR3. Trimming cost V 2 bases and J 7 bases, with 17 bases left between them. Looked up from germline, CDR1 is LNHDA and CDR2 is SQIVND (reference sequence). Method: immunoSEQ multiplex PCR; TCRdb's copy keeps in-frame clones and lacks some. The sample lists about 35,000 clones, 60% to 80% occurring once. Every patient experienced relapse after autologous stem cell transplantation, and brentuximab vedotin exposure varied.

The chain has TRBV19 and TRBJ1-1; D is unresolved. The source is a human donor with classical Hodgkin lymphoma. The specimen was peripheral blood mononuclear cells (PBMCs), collected before the second cycle of nivolumab. The CDR3 reads CASSIRGRGTVEAFF. In DNA, the CDR3 is TGTGCCAGTAGTATACGGGGTCGCGGTACGGTTGAAGCTTTCTTT.